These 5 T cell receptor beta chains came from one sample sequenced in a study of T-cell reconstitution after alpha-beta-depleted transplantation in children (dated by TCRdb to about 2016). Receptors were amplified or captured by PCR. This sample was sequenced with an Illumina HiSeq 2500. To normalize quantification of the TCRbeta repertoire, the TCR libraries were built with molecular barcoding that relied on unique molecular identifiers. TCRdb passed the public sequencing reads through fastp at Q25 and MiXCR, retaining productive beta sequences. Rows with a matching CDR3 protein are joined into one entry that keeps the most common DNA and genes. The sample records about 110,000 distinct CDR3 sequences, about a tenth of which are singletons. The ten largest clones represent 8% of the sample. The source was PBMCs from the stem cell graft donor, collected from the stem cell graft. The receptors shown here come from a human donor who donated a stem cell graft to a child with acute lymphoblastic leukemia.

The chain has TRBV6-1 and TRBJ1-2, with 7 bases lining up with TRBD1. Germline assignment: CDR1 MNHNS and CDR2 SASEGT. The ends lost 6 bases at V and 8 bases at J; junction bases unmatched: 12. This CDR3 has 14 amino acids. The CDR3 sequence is CASSQTGKEVGYTF. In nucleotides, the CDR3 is TGTGCCAGCAGCCAGACAGGGAAAGAAGTCGGCTACACCTTC.

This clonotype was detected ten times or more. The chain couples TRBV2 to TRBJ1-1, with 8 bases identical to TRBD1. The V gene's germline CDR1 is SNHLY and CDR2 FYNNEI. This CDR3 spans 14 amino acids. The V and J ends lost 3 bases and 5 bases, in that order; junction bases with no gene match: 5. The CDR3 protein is CASSDRQGLTEAFF. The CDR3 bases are TGTGCCAGCAGTGACCGACAGGGGTTAACTGAAGCTTTCTTT. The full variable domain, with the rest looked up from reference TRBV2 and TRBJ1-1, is EPEVTQTPSHQVTQMGQEVILRCVPISNHLYFYWYRQILGQKVEFLVSFYNNEISEKSEIFDDQFSVERPDGSNFTLKIRSTKLEDSAMYFCASSDRQGLTEAFFGQGTRLTVV.

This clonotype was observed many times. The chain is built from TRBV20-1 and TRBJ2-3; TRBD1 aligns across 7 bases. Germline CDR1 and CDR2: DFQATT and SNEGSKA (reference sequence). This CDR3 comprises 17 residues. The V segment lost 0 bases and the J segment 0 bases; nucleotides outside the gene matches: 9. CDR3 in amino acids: CSAREHGTVSSTDTQYF. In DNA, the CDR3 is TGCAGTGCTAGAGAGCACGGGACAGTTTCTAGCACAGATACGCAGTATTTT.

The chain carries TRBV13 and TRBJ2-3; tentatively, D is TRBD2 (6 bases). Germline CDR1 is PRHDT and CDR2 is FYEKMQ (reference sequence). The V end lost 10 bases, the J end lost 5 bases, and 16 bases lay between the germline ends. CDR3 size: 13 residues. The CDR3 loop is CAMGRPGEDTQYF. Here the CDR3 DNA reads TGTGCCATGGGCCGCCCGGGGGAAGATACGCAGTATTTT.

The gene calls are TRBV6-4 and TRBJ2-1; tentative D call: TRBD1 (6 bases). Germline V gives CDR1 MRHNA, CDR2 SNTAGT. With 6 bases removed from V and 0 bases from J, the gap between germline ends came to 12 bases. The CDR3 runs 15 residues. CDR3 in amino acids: CASRVDRPSYNEQFF. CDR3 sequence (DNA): TGTGCCAGCAGGGTAGACAGGCCCTCCTACAATGAGCAGTTCTTC.